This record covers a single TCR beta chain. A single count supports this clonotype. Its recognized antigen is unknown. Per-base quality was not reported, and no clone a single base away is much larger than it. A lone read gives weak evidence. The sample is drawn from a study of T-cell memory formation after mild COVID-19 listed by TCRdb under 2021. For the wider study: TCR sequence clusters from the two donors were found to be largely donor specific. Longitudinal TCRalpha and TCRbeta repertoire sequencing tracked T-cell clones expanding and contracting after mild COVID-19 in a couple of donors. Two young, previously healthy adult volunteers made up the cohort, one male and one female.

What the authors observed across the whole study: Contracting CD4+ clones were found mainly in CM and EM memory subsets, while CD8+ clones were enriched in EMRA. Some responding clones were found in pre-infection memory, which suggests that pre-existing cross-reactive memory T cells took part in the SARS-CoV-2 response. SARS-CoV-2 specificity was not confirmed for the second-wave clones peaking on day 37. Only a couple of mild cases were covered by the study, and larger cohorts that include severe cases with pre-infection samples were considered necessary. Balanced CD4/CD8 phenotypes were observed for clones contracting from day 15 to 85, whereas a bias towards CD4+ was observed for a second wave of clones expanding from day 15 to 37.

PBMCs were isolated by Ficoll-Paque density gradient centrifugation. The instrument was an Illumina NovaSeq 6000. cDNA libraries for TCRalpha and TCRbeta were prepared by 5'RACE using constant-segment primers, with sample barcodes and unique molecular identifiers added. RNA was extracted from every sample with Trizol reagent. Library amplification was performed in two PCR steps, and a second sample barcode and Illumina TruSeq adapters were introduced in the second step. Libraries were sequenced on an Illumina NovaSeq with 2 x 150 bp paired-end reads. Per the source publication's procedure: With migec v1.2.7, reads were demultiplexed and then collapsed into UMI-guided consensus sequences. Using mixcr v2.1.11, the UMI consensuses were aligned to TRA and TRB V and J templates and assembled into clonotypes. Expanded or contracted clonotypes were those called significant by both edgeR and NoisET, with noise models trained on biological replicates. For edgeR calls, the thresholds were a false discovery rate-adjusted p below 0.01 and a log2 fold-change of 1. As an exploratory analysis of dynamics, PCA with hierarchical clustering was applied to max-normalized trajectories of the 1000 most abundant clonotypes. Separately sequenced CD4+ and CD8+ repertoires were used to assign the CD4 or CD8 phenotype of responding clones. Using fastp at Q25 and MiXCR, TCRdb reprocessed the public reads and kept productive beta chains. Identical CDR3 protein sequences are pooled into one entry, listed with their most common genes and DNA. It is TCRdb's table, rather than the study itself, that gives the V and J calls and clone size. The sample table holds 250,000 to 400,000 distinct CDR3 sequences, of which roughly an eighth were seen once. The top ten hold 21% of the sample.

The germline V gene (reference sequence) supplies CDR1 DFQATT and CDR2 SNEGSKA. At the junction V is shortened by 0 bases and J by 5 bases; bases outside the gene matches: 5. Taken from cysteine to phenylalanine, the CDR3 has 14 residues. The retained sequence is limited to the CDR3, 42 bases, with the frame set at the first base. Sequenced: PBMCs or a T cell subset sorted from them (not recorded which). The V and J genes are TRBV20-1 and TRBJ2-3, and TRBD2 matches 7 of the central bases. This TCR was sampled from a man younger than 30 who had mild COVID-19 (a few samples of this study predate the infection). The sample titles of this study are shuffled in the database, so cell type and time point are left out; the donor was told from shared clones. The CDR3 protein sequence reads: CSAREGLAVDTQYF. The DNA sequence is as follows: TGCAGTGCTAGAGAGGGGCTAGCGGTAGATACGCAGTATTTT.